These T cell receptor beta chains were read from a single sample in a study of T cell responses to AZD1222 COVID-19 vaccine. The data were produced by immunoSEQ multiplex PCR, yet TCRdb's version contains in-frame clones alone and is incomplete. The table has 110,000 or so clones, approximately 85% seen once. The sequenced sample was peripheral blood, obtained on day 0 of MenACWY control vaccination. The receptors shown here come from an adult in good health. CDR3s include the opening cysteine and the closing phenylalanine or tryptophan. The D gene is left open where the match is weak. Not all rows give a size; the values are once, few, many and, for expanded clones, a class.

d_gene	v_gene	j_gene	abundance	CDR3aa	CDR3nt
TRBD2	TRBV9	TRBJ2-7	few	CASSARAGEAYEQYF	TGTGCCAGCAGCGCTAGGGCGGGGGAGGCCTACGAGCAGTACTTC
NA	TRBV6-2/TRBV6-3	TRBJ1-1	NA	CASSYAATGKLRAFF	TGTGCCAGCAGTTACGCCGCGACAGGTAAATTGCGAGCTTTCTTT
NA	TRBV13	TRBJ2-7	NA	CASSLLVGGQYYEQYF	TGTGCCAGCAGCTTACTCGTAGGAGGCCAATATTACGAGCAGTACTTC
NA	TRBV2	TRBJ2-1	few	CASRDAWEQFF	TGTGCCAGCAGGGACGCCTGGGAGCAGTTCTTC
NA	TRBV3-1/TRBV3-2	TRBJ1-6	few	CASSQDRGYEKPLHF	TGTGCCAGCAGCCAAGATCGGGGCTATGAAAAACCCCTCCACTTT
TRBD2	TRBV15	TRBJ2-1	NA	CATSRGTTNLKTYNEQFF	TGTGCCACCAGCCGAGGGACTACAAATCTAAAAACTTACAATGAGCAGTTCTTC
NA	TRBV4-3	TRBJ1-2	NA	CASSQDFFPDNYGYTF	TGCGCCAGCAGCCAAGATTTCTTCCCAGACAACTATGGCTACACCTTC
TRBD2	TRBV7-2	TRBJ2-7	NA	CASSLPTTESGGEQYF	TGTGCCAGCAGCTTACCTACAACGGAAAGCGGGGGCGAGCAGTACTTC
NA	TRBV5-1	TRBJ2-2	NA	CASSLAQGDTGELFF	TGCGCCAGCAGCTTGGCCCAGGGAGACACCGGGGAGCTGTTTTTT
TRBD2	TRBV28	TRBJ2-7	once	CASSPLAGAIYEQYF	TGTGCCAGCAGCCCTTTAGCGGGAGCTATCTACGAGCAGTACTTC
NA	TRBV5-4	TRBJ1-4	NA	CASSLGRHEKLFF	TGTGCCAGCAGCTTGGGCCGCCATGAAAAACTGTTTTTT
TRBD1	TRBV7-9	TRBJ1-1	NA	CASSLDGTGATEAFF	TGTGCCAGCAGCTTAGACGGGACAGGGGCCACTGAAGCTTTCTTT
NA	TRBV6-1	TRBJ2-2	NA	CASSDGEAGELFF	TGTGCCAGCAGTGATGGGGAGGCCGGGGAGCTGTTTTTT
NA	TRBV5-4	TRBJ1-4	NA	CASSAEVGSEKLFF	TGTGCCAGCAGCGCGGAGGTAGGGTCTGAAAAACTGTTTTTT
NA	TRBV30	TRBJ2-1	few	CALGISSYNEQFF	TGTGCCCTAGGGATTAGCTCCTACAATGAGCAGTTCTTC